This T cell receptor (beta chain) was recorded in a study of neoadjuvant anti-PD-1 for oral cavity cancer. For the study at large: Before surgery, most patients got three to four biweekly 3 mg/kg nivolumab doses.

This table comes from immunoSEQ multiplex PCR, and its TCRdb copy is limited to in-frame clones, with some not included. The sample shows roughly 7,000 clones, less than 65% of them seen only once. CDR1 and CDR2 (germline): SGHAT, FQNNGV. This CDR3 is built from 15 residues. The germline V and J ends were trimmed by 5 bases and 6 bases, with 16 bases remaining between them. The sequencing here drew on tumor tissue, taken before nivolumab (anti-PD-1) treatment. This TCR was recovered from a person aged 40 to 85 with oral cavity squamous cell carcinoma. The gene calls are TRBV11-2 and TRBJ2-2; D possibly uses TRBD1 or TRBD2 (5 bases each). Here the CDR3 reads CASSRGASQSGELFF. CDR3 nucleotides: TGTGCCAGCAGCAGAGGGGCTAGTCAGTCCGGGGAGCTGTTTTTT.